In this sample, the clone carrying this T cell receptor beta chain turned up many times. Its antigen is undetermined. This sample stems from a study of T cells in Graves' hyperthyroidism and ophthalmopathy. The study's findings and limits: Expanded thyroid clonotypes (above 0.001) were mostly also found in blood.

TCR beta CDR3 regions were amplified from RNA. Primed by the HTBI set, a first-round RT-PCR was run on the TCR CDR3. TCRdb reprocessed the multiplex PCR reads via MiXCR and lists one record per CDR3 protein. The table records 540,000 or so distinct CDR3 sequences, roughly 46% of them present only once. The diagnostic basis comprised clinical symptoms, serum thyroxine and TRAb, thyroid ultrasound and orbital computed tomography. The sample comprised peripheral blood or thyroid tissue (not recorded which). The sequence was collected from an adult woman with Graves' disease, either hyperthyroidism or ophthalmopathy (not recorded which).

The CDR3 reads CASSPPPTGVSEQYF. The CDR3 DNA sequence: TGTGCCAGCAGCCCCCCCCCGACAGGCGTCTCTGAGCAGTACTTC. The V and J genes are TRBV7-8 and TRBJ2-7, with a tentative D call TRBD1 (6 bases). Trimming removed 5 bases at V and 7 bases at J, with 21 bases between. From germline, CDR1 is SGHVS and CDR2 FQNEAQ. CDR3 length: 15 residues.